The subject of this entry is one T cell receptor beta chain. Its specificity is not known. The time point is: patch test 3, about 24 weeks after DPC sensitization. The treatment was: therapeutic diphenylcyclopropenone sensitization with weekly scalp DPC. Germline-derived CDR1 and CDR2 are MDHEN and SYDVKM. This CDR3 has 13 residues. V shed 5 bases and J shed 2 bases, with 10 bases lying between them. Original methodology: The median was about 96,000 TCRs per sample, ranging roughly 23,224 to 750,000. A single record per CDR3 protein comes from TCRdb applying MiXCR to the RACE reads. TCRdb assigned the V and J calls; the authors' analysis was not used. The data contain approximately 90,000 distinct CDR3 sequences, 25% to 30% of them singletons. This entry comes from a study of human T cells and chemical hapten exposure. Overall study: The sensitizer, 2% DPC, was used on around 2 cm by around 2 cm of upper inner arm skin. Patients having alopecia areata, totalis or universalis were mostly female.

Study findings and constraints: Healthy individuals' immune responses may differ from those of donors, who had alopecia.

Here the sequenced sample was whole blood, taken in connection with sensitization to the hapten diphenylcyclopropenone (DPC). V is TRBV28 and J is TRBJ2-7; D perhaps matches TRBD1 (5 bases). This sequence was found in a man in his forties with alopecia areata. Some clones in this sample may be carry-over from other donors' samples. DNA for the CDR3: TGTGCCAGCAGTCCCGACAGTACCTACGAGCAGTACTTC. It codes for CASSPDSTYEQYF.